One sample yielded the 7 T cell receptor beta chains listed below, sequenced in a study of blood T cells in healthy people across ages. A second PCR, run for about 6 to 11 cycles, used a sample-barcoded 5' primer plus a J-beta primer mix. TCRdb called the 5' RACE reads again in MiXCR, with one record for every CDR3 protein. The sample consists of just under 750,000 distinct CDR3 sequences, about 24% of them appearing once. Sequencing used blood. The receptor set was obtained from a man aged 65-85 years in good health.

The chain joins TRBV10-3 to TRBJ2-5; D may be TRBD1 (5 bases). The CDR3 loop spans 12 amino acids. Germline assignment: CDR1 ENHRY and CDR2 SYGVKD. The V and J ends lost 3 bases and 4 bases respectively, with 6 bases between them. For the CDR3, the DNA is TGTGCCATCAGTGAAAGGGGAGAGACCCAGTACTTC. It specifies CAISERGETQYF.

The gene calls are TRBV12-3 or TRBV12-4 and TRBJ2-1; a weak D match, TRBD2 (7 bases). The CDR3 is 15 residues long. Trimming removed 8 bases from V and 8 bases from J, with 22 bases in between. CDR3 in DNA: TGTGCCAGCTCTATCTGGGGGGGGCCTAGGTATGAGCAGTTCTTC. It yields the protein CASSIWGGPRYEQFF.

The DNA of the CDR3 is TGCGCCAGCAGGGACAGGGGATACGAGCAGTACTTC. It codes for CASRDRGYEQYF. This chain links TRBV5-1 with TRBJ2-7; 9 positions agree with TRBD1. The CDR3 totals 12 residues. V trimming: 5 bases; J trimming: 4 bases; junction bases outside the gene matches: 1. Germline loops: CDR1 SGHRS, CDR2 YFSETQ. Full variable domain (missing parts from reference TRBV5-1 and TRBJ2-7): KAGVTQTPRYLIKTRGQQVTLSCSPISGHRSVSWYQQTPGQGLQFLFEYFSETQRNKGNFPGRFSGRQFSNSRSEMNVSTLELGDSALYLCASRDRGYEQYFGPGTRLTVT.

This clonotype was observed a handful of times. This chain links TRBV28 with TRBJ2-7, with 7 bases identical to TRBD1. Germline V gene data show CDR1 as MDHEN and CDR2 as SYDVKM. V lost 2 bases and J lost 5; bases outside the gene matches: 3. This CDR3 contains 13 residues. CDR3: CASSLRQGHEQYF. The CDR3 DNA reads as TGTGCCAGCAGTTTACGACAGGGTCACGAGCAGTACTTC.

J is TRBJ2-1 and V is TRBV20-1, with 7 bases matching TRBD2. V lost 3 bases to trimming and J lost 5 bases; unmatched junction nucleotides: 7. The CDR3 loop spans 14 amino acids. Germline V CDR1 and CDR2: DFQATT, SNEGSKA (reference sequence). CDR3 DNA sequence: TGCAGTGCTAGTCAGGCTAGCGGAAACAATGAGCAGTTCTTC. This encodes CSASQASGNNEQFF.

The V call is TRBV20-1, the J call TRBJ2-5; TRBD1 matches 9 bases. The J call may be in error: the DNA end matches TRBJ2-7 better. The CDR3 runs to 15 residues. Germline V gene lookup returns CDR1 DFQATT and CDR2 SNEGSKA (reference sequence). As DNA, the CDR3 is TGCAGTGCTAGAGACTTCCGGGACAGGGTCTACGAGCAGTACTTC. Protein sequence: CSARDFRDRVYEQYF.

The chain joins TRBV28 to TRBJ1-1, with D unresolved. This CDR3 is built from 14 residues. The V gene's germline CDR1 is MDHEN and CDR2 SYDVKM. Trimming took 3 bases from V and 1 from J, leaving 9 bases between them. The CDR3 sequence: CASSLTRTNTEAFF. The CDR3 bases are TGTGCCAGCAGTTTGACTCGGACGAACACTGAAGCTTTCTTT.